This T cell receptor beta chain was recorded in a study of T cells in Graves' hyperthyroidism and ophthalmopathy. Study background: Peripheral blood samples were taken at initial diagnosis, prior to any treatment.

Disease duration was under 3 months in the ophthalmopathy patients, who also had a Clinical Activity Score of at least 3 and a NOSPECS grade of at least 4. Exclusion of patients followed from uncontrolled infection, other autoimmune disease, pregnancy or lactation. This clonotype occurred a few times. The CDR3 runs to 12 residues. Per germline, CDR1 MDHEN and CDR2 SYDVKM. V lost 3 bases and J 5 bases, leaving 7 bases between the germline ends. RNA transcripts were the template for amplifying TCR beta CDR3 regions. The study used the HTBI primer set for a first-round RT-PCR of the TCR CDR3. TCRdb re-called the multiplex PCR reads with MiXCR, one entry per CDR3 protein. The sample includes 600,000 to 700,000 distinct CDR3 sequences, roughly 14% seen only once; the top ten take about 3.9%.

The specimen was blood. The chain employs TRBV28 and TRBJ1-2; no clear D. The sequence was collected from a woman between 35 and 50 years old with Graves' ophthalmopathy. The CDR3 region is CASSFRLYGYTF. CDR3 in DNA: TGTGCCAGCAGTTTTAGGTTGTATGGCTACACCTTC.